This T cell receptor (beta chain) appears in the sequencing data of a study of T cell responses to AZD1222 COVID-19 vaccine. CDR1 is SGHVS and CDR2 is FNYEAQ in the germline V gene. The CDR3 consists of 13 residues. V lost 3 bases and J 1 base, leaving 5 bases between the germline ends. Study-wide findings and caveats: Donors skewed white British and female; clonal diversity was possibly underestimated. No repertoire was sampled before or during the peak T cell response, only after it. Targets within unmutated variant regions were reportedly found for nearly half of spike-specific TCRs.

Pooled together were second doses at about 4 or about 12 weeks. Remarks on this clone: Antigen unknown.

Produced via immunoSEQ multiplex PCR; TCRdb's table is partial and in-frame only. The repertoire consists of around 140,000 clones, with 90% occurring once and the leading ten covering 1.5% to 2%. Sequenced material: peripheral blood, taken 28 days after the second AZD1222 dose. This sequence originates from an adult who received the AZD1222 COVID-19 vaccine. The rearrangement uses TRBV7-6 and TRBJ2-3; no definite D call. Here the CDR3 reads CASSFRGTDTQYF. CDR3 coding DNA: TGTGCCAGCAGCTTTCGAGGCACAGATACGCAGTATTTT.